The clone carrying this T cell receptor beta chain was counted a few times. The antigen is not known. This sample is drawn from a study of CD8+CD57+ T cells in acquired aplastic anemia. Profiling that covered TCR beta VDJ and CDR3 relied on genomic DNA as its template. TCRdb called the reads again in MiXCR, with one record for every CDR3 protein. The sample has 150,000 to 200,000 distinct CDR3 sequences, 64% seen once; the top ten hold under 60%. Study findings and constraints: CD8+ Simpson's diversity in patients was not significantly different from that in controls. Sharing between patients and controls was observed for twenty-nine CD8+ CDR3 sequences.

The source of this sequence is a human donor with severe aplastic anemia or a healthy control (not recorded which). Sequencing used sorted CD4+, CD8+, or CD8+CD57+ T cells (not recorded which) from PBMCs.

The CDR3 nucleotides read TGCAGTGCTAGATGGGGCGAACGGGCTGAAGCTTTCTTT. Translated: CSARWGERAEAFF. The rearrangement uses TRBV20-1 and TRBJ1-1; D is perhaps TRBD1 (5 bases). CDR1 and CDR2 from the germline V gene are DFQATT and SNEGSKA (reference sequence). Trimming took 2 bases from V and 6 from J, leaving 13 bases between them. The CDR3 is made up of 13 amino acids.